This is a list of T cell receptor beta chains from one sample in a study of blood T cell repertoires in COVID-19. Generated by immunoSEQ multiplex PCR, the TCRdb table keeps only in-frame clones and is missing some. The table lists a few hundred thousand clones, about 88% of them singletons. The source material was peripheral blood. These receptors came from a woman aged 70-85 years with active or convalescent COVID-19. CDR3s include the opening cysteine and the closing phenylalanine or tryptophan. Fields, in order: V gene, clone size, J gene, CDR3 length, CDR3 protein. Not every row has a clone size; where given, it reads once, few, many or a size class.

v_call: TRBV20-1; clone_size: NA; j_call: TRBJ2-5; cdr3_length: 11; cdr3_aa: CSARGRETQYF
v_call: TRBV15; clone_size: NA; j_call: TRBJ2-3; cdr3_length: 16; cdr3_aa: CATSKRQGPSTDTQYF
v_call: TRBV5-5; clone_size: once; j_call: TRBJ1-4; cdr3_length: 15; cdr3_aa: CASIVPPDSKLGLFF
v_call: TRBV7-8; clone_size: NA; j_call: TRBJ2-1; cdr3_length: 18; cdr3_aa: CASSFPGESGGDYNEQFF
v_call: TRBV2; clone_size: NA; j_call: TRBJ2-2; cdr3_length: 14; cdr3_aa: CASRGNRWSGELFF
v_call: TRBV18; clone_size: NA; j_call: TRBJ1-2; cdr3_length: 16; cdr3_aa: CASSPRTGQGDYGYTF
v_call: TRBV5-6; clone_size: NA; j_call: TRBJ2-5; cdr3_length: 15; cdr3_aa: CASRWYARGGETQYF
v_call: TRBV19; clone_size: NA; j_call: TRBJ1-5; cdr3_length: 16; cdr3_aa: CASSMNGLYSNQPQHF
v_call: TRBV11-2; clone_size: few; j_call: TRBJ1-1; cdr3_length: 12; cdr3_aa: CASSFVNTEAFF
v_call: TRBV27; clone_size: NA; j_call: TRBJ1-2; cdr3_length: 16; cdr3_aa: CASSLGTGSRSYGYTF
v_call: TRBV28; clone_size: NA; j_call: TRBJ1-2; cdr3_length: 13; cdr3_aa: CASTVGTNYGYTF
v_call: TRBV7-2; clone_size: once; j_call: TRBJ2-2; cdr3_length: 15; cdr3_aa: CASSLRQGNTGELFF
v_call: TRBV6-6; clone_size: few; j_call: TRBJ1-5; cdr3_length: 18; cdr3_aa: CASSRTYLGGYSNQPQHF
v_call: TRBV28; clone_size: NA; j_call: TRBJ1-1; cdr3_length: 13; cdr3_aa: CASSRQEDTEAFF
v_call: TRBV7-9; clone_size: NA; j_call: TRBJ1-4; cdr3_length: 18; cdr3_aa: CASSLGFGTGYGNEKLFF
v_call: TRBV5-5; clone_size: NA; j_call: TRBJ2-2; cdr3_length: 15; cdr3_aa: CASSLSGVHAGELFF
v_call: TRBV6-4; clone_size: NA; j_call: TRBJ2-2; cdr3_length: 17; cdr3_aa: CASSDSSGWINTGELFF
v_call: TRBV7-8; clone_size: NA; j_call: TRBJ1-4; cdr3_length: 13; cdr3_aa: CASSFQRNEKLFF
v_call: TRBV5-1; clone_size: NA; j_call: TRBJ1-1; cdr3_length: 17; cdr3_aa: CASSSGTGDRLNTEAFF
v_call: TRBV11-2; clone_size: once; j_call: TRBJ2-2; cdr3_length: 13; cdr3_aa: CASSLANTGELFF
v_call: TRBV18; clone_size: NA; j_call: TRBJ2-3; cdr3_length: 13; cdr3_aa: CASSPNSRDTQYF
v_call: TRBV18; clone_size: NA; j_call: TRBJ1-5; cdr3_length: 14; cdr3_aa: CASSPSRGGQPQHF
v_call: TRBV4-3; clone_size: few; j_call: TRBJ1-6; cdr3_length: 13; cdr3_aa: CASSQESLAALHF
v_call: TRBV9; clone_size: NA; j_call: TRBJ1-3; cdr3_length: 16; cdr3_aa: CASSGQQLLSGNTIYF
v_call: TRBV19; clone_size: NA; j_call: TRBJ1-5; cdr3_length: 16; cdr3_aa: CASNNSLKTPHQPQHF
v_call: TRBV12-3/TRBV12-4; clone_size: NA; j_call: TRBJ1-2; cdr3_length: 12; cdr3_aa: CASRMTGKGYTF
v_call: TRBV3-1/TRBV3-2; clone_size: few; j_call: TRBJ2-2; cdr3_length: 17; cdr3_aa: CASSQDPRPRGPGELFF
v_call: TRBV11-3; clone_size: few; j_call: TRBJ2-2; cdr3_length: 15; cdr3_aa: CASSVDSSNTGELFF
v_call: TRBV7-3; clone_size: NA; j_call: TRBJ1-1; cdr3_length: 13; cdr3_aa: CASSQVGHTEAFF
v_call: TRBV27; clone_size: NA; j_call: TRBJ1-1; cdr3_length: 14; cdr3_aa: CASRTQGRNTEAFF
v_call: TRBV13; clone_size: NA; j_call: TRBJ1-1; cdr3_length: 14; cdr3_aa: CASSPVGFGRVAFF
v_call: TRBV7-8; clone_size: NA; j_call: TRBJ2-7; cdr3_length: 15; cdr3_aa: CASSLGGTPSYEQYF
v_call: TRBV6-5; clone_size: once; j_call: TRBJ1-2; cdr3_length: 14; cdr3_aa: CASSYQDRDYGYTF
v_call: TRBV14; clone_size: NA; j_call: TRBJ2-7; cdr3_length: 15; cdr3_aa: CASSQDIGQAYEQYF
v_call: TRBV10-2; clone_size: few; j_call: TRBJ1-1; cdr3_length: 12; cdr3_aa: CASSVVSAEAFF
v_call: TRBV4-1; clone_size: NA; j_call: TRBJ1-1; cdr3_length: 18; cdr3_aa: CASSQPSAMTVMNTEAFF
v_call: TRBV3-1/TRBV3-2; clone_size: NA; j_call: TRBJ2-7; cdr3_length: 14; cdr3_aa: CASSPRTGIYEQYF
v_call: TRBV20-1; clone_size: NA; j_call: TRBJ2-5; cdr3_length: 14; cdr3_aa: CSASTDNPRGTQYF
v_call: TRBV9; clone_size: few; j_call: TRBJ1-2; cdr3_length: 12; cdr3_aa: CASSDSNYGYTF
v_call: TRBV19; clone_size: NA; j_call: TRBJ1-2; cdr3_length: 14; cdr3_aa: CASSIPGQAPGYTF
v_call: TRBV9; clone_size: NA; j_call: TRBJ2-1; cdr3_length: 15; cdr3_aa: CASSATGGYYNEQFF
v_call: TRBV18; clone_size: NA; j_call: TRBJ1-1; cdr3_length: 16; cdr3_aa: CASSLDAVQGFAEAFF
v_call: TRBV25-1; clone_size: NA; j_call: TRBJ2-7; cdr3_length: 14; cdr3_aa: CASPTGQEAYEQYF
v_call: TRBV6-2/TRBV6-3; clone_size: NA; j_call: TRBJ1-5; cdr3_length: 15; cdr3_aa: CASSYTRWSNQPQHF
v_call: TRBV18; clone_size: NA; j_call: TRBJ2-2; cdr3_length: 14; cdr3_aa: CASSVLENTGELFF
v_call: TRBV6-2/TRBV6-3; clone_size: NA; j_call: TRBJ1-1; cdr3_length: 12; cdr3_aa: CASSRGFTEAFF
v_call: TRBV2; clone_size: NA; j_call: TRBJ2-3; cdr3_length: 16; cdr3_aa: CASSGWTGEEGGTQYF
v_call: TRBV10-3; clone_size: NA; j_call: TRBJ2-5; cdr3_length: 11; cdr3_aa: CATGTGETQYF
v_call: TRBV4-1; clone_size: NA; j_call: TRBJ1-1; cdr3_length: 16; cdr3_aa: CASSPMGEQGPTEAFF
v_call: TRBV6-5; clone_size: NA; j_call: TRBJ2-7; cdr3_length: 15; cdr3_aa: CASSSVDTYSYEQYF
v_call: TRBV12-3/TRBV12-4; clone_size: NA; j_call: TRBJ1-1; cdr3_length: 13; cdr3_aa: CASLGDQNTEAFF
v_call: TRBV7-2; clone_size: NA; j_call: TRBJ2-2; cdr3_length: 15; cdr3_aa: CASSSQDTHTGELFF
v_call: TRBV9; clone_size: NA; j_call: TRBJ2-1; cdr3_length: 15; cdr3_aa: CASSVVTGGANEQFF
v_call: TRBV5-5; clone_size: NA; j_call: TRBJ1-3; cdr3_length: 16; cdr3_aa: CASSSEGQQARNTIYF
v_call: TRBV7-2; clone_size: once; j_call: TRBJ2-6; cdr3_length: 16; cdr3_aa: CASTYLTGAGANVLTF
v_call: TRBV3-1/TRBV3-2; clone_size: NA; j_call: TRBJ1-1; cdr3_length: 16; cdr3_aa: CASSHIPPAGTTEAFF